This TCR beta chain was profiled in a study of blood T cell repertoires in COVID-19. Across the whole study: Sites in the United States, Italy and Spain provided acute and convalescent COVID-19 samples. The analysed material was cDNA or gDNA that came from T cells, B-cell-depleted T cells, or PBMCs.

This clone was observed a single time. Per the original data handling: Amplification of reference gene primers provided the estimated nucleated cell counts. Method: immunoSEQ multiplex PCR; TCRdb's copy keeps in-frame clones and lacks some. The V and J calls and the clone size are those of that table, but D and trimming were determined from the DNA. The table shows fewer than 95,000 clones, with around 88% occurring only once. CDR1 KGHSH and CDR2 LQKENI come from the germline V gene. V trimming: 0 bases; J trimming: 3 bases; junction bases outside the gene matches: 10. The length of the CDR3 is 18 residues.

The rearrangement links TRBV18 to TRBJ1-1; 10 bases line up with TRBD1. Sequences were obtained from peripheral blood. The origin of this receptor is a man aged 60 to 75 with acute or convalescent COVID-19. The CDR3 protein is CASSPPRTGGILDTEAFF. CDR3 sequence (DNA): TGTGCCAGCTCACCACCGCGGACAGGGGGTATTCTGGACACTGAAGCTTTCTTT. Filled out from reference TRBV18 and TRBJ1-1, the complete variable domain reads NAGVMQNPRHLVRRRGQEARLRCSPMKGHSHVYWYRQLPEEGLKFMVYLQKENIIDESGMPKERFSAEFPKEGPSILRIQQVVRGDSAAYFCASSPPRTGGILDTEAFFGQGTRLTVV.